The 3 T cell receptor beta chains below come from one sample, sequenced in a study of blood T cell repertoires in COVID-19. Data came from immunoSEQ multiplex PCR; TCRdb stores just in-frame clones and leaves some out. This repertoire shows about 200,000 clones, over 75% found once; its top ten account for 2.4%. Specimen: peripheral blood. Source of these receptors: a woman in her seventies with COVID-19, enrolled during active disease.

The V gene is TRBV15, the J gene TRBJ2-7; a possible D gene is TRBD2 (6 bases). Trimming cost V 1 base and J 2 bases, with 12 bases left between them. The CDR3 sequence is 15 residues long. Germline V CDR1 and CDR2: LNHNV, YYDKDF (reference sequence). CDR3 coding DNA: TGTGCCACCAGCAGAGGATCCGGGGGAACCTACGAGCAGTACTTC. Its protein product is CATSRGSGGTYEQYF.

This chain joins TRBV2 and TRBJ2-7; weak D call: TRBD1 (5 bases). The germline V gene has CDR1 SNHLY and CDR2 FYNNEI. V lost 6 bases and J 3 bases, leaving 12 bases between the germline ends. The CDR3 consists of 13 residues. The CDR3 DNA is TGTGCCAGCAGGACGTCAGGGATCTACGAGCAGTACTTC. This sequence encodes CASRTSGIYEQYF.

The chain has TRBV11-3 and TRBJ2-7; D may be TRBD1 (5 bases). The CDR3 covers 14 residues. Germline V gene data show CDR1 as SGHNT and CDR2 as YENEEA. V was clipped by 5 bases and J by 2 bases, with 13 bases between them. The CDR3 bases are TGTGCCAGCAGCGCCGGGCAGGGCCCCTACGAGCAGTACTTC. It codes for CASSAGQGPYEQYF. Full variable domain (missing parts from reference TRBV11-3 and TRBJ2-7): EAGVVQSPRYKIIEKKQPVAFWCNPISGHNTLYWYLQNLGQGPELLIRYENEEAVDDSQLPKDRFSAERLKGVDSTLKIQPAELGDSAVYLCASSAGQGPYEQYFGPGTRLTVT.